This T cell receptor beta chain was observed in a study of T-cell reconstitution after alpha-beta-depleted transplantation in children. This clonotype turned up a few times. Library preparation (for TCRbeta) was performed with unique molecular identifiers. TCRdb redid the calling of the PCR reads with MiXCR, one entry per CDR3 protein. Found here are 600,000 to 700,000 distinct CDR3 sequences, under 15% of them singletons; the top ten hold 0.79%. The receptor comes from a girl aged 2 to 9 with congenital amegakaryocytic thrombocytopenia, due to receive a stem cell transplant. The specimen comprised PBMCs, sampled before TCRalphabeta/CD19-depleted stem cell transplant.

The CDR3 loop is CASSKTGYGTEAFF. DNA of the CDR3: TGTGCCAGCAGCAAAACAGGTTACGGCACTGAAGCTTTCTTT. The chain uses TRBV11-3 and TRBJ1-1, with a tentative D call TRBD1 (5 bases). Trimming cost V 5 bases and J 4 bases, with 14 bases left between them. The CDR3 runs to 14 residues. The germline V gene encodes CDR1 SGHNT and CDR2 YENEEA.